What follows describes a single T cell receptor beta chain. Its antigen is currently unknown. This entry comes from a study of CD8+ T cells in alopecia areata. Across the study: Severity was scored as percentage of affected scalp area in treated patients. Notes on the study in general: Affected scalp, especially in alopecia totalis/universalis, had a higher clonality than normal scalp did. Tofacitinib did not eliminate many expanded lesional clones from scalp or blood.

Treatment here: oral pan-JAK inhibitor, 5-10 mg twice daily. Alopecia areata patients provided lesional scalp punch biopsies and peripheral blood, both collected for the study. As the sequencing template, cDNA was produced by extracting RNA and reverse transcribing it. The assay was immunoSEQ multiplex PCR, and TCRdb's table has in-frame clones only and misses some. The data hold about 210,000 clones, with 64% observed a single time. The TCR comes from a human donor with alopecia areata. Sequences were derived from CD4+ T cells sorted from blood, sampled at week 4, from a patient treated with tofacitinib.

CDR3 sequence (DNA): TGTGCCAGCTCGGACATCCATCGCAATCAGCCCCAGCATTTT. Translation: CASSDIHRNQPQHF. This chain uses TRBV5-4 with TRBJ1-5; D is perhaps TRBD1 (5 bases). V lost 7 bases and J lost 2, with 13 bases in between. The germline V gene encodes CDR1 SGHNT and CDR2 YYREEE (reference sequence). The CDR3 is made up of 14 amino acids.